This T cell receptor beta chain was recorded in a study of T cell repertoires in cytomegalovirus infection. V lost 0 bases to trimming and J lost 6 bases, with 8 bases between them. CDR3 length equals 13 residues. Germline V gene data show CDR1 as SGHTA and CDR2 as FQGTGA. In the case of this clonotype: Its antigen is as yet unknown.

TCRdb called the reads again in MiXCR, with one record for every CDR3 protein. The sample holds approximately 250,000 distinct CDR3 sequences, 9.1% seen once. Study outcomes and limitations: HLA-C-restricted CMV-specific TCR beta clonotypes prevailed in the ex vivo response.

The receptor's source is a human donor in good health (CMV status not recorded). Some clones in this sample may be carry-over from other donors' samples. Sequences were obtained from PBMCs. The V call is TRBV7-3, the J call TRBJ1-2; D uncertain. CDR3 in DNA: TGTGCCAGCAGCTTAACGAAAGGCGATGGCTACACCTTC. Its protein product is CASSLTKGDGYTF.